The entry that follows covers one T cell receptor (beta chain) sequence. Germline V gene sequence: CDR1 SGHVS, CDR2 FNYEAQ. V was pared by 6 bases and J by 2 bases, with 6 bases of the junction left unmatched. This CDR3 spans 15 amino acids. The data are from a study of cytomegalovirus exposure and HLA in healthy donors. The primer mix had 60 Vbeta and 13 Jbeta primers. The data were produced by immunoSEQ multiplex PCR, yet TCRdb's version contains in-frame clones alone and is incomplete. The sample holds 40,000 to 60,000 clones. The specimen sequenced was PBMCs. The chain couples TRBV7-6 to TRBJ2-3, with TRBD1 matching over 9 bases. The TCR comes from a male donor in good health and CMV-seropositive. Here the CDR3 DNA reads TGTGCCAGCAGTAGGGGACAGGGACTCACAGATACGCAGTATTTT. It codes for CASSRGQGLTDTQYF.